This T cell receptor beta chain is from a study of graft-versus-host responses after intestinal transplantation. The repertoire was sequenced with immunoSEQ multiplex PCR; TCRdb's copy has only in-frame clones and lacks some. The top ten clones hold 7.2% of a sample with some 4,000 clones, around three quarters of them seen once. With respect to this clone: Its antigen is currently unknown.

Graft samples were processed, releasing intraepithelial and lamina propria lymphocytes. The junction had 5 bases not matched to a gene; V was cut back by 6 bases and J by 4 bases. The CDR3 is 13 residues long. Germline values: CDR1 SGHTA, CDR2 FQGNSA. Overall study results and limits: Recipient-marrow GvH clones were detected, some having first appeared in ileum or blood.

This material consisted of ileum tissue, taken 9 days after transplant. The chain carries TRBV7-2 and TRBJ1-2, with 7 nucleotides matching TRBD1. The sequence came from a human patient who received an intestinal transplant, so some T cells may come from the graft donor. The CDR3 nucleotides are TGTGCCAGCAGTTTGACAGGGTCCTATGGCTACACCTTC. It yields the protein CASSLTGSYGYTF.